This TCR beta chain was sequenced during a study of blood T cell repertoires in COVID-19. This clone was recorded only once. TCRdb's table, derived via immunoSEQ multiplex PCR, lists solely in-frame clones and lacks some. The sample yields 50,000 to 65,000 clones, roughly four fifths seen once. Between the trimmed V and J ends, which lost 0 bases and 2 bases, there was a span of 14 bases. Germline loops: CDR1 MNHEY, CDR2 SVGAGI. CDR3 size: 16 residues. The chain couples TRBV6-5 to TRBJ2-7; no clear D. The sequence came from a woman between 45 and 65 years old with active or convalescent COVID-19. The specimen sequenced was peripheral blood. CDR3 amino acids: CASSYSKSSYTYEQYF. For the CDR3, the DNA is TGTGCCAGCAGTTACTCGAAGTCGTCGTACACCTACGAGCAGTACTTC.